The T cell receptor beta chain under discussion was sequenced for a study of identical twins. General study points: Memory repertoires showed no such pattern, whereas abundant cord blood beta clonotypes carried fewer insertions.

As to this clonotype: Its antigen is currently unknown.

Each cDNA held unique molecular identifiers, and template switching gave it a universal primer site. TCRdb re-derived calls from the 5' RACE reads in MiXCR, one entry per CDR3 protein. Of hundreds of thousands of distinct CDR3 sequences in the sample, more than 9% are singletons; the top ten hold around 1.6%. The CDR3 totals 16 residues. V lost 0 bases, J lost 4 bases, and 15 bases lay in between. The germline CDR1 and CDR2 sequences are SGHVS and FQNEAQ. This sample was also put to use in a study of yellow fever vaccine responses in identical twins.

The TCR comes from a woman aged 18-29 years in good health. Sequenced: PBMCs. The chain joins TRBV7-8 to TRBJ1-2; possible D gene TRBD1, 5 bases. CDR3 protein: CASSLAPGDFGYGYTF. CDR3 bases: TGTGCCAGCAGCTTAGCGCCGGGGGATTTTGGCTATGGCTACACCTTC. The variable domain in full, with the rest retrieved from reference TRBV7-8 and TRBJ1-2, is GAGVSQSPRYKVAKRGQDVALRCDPISGHVSLFWYQQALGQGPEFLTYFQNEAQLDKSGLPSDRFFAERPEGSVSTLKIQRTQQEDSAVYLCASSLAPGDFGYGYTFGSGTRLTVV.